Below, 32 T cell receptor beta chains from the same sample are listed, as sequenced in a study of cytomegalovirus exposure and HLA in healthy donors. It was with 60 Vbeta and 13 Jbeta primers that the PCR ran. Clones were sequenced by immunoSEQ multiplex PCR, and TCRdb holds only the in-frame ones, with some missing. Listed are under 60,000 clones; roughly an eighth falls within the top ten. Sequenced: PBMCs. The receptors derive from a woman under 40 in good health and CMV-seropositive.

CDR3 sequence reads: CASSSGTEAFF. CDR3 coding DNA: TGTGCCAGCAGTTCAGGCACTGAAGCTTTCTTT. The V and J genes are TRBV6-6 and TRBJ1-1; D gene uncertain. The CDR3 runs 11 residues. Germline values: CDR1 MNHNY, CDR2 SVGAGI (reference sequence). V lost 4 bases and J lost 4, with 4 bases in between.

This chain uses TRBV15 with TRBJ2-6; D not certain. CDR1 is LNHNV, CDR2 YYDKDF, per germline (reference sequence). The CDR3 spans 14 residues. Trimming left V 5 bases short and J 1 base short, with 6 bases between. CDR3 region: CATSRVSGANVLTF. The CDR3 bases are TGTGCCACCAGCCGCGTTTCTGGGGCCAACGTCCTGACTTTC.

The CDR3 reads CASSPGQAGNSPLHF. The CDR3 DNA follows: TGTGCCAGCTCTCCCGGACAGGCCGGGAATTCACCCCTCCACTTT. This rearrangement joins TRBV18 to TRBJ1-6, with TRBD1 identical over 7 bases. CDR1 and CDR2 from the germline V gene are KGHSH and LQKENI. V lost 6 bases and J lost 7; bases outside the gene matches: 9. This CDR3 contains 15 residues.

For the CDR3, the DNA is TGTGCCAGCAGCGCCATAGCGGGAGAAAGACCCTACAATGAGCAGTTCTTC. It specifies CASSAIAGERPYNEQFF. The chain recombines TRBV13 with TRBJ2-1, with 9 bases fitting TRBD2. The germline V gene has CDR1 PRHDT and CDR2 FYEKMQ (reference sequence). The CDR3 is made up of 17 amino acids. Germline trimming cut 5 bases from V and 2 bases from J; bases unmatched to any gene: 10.

The rearrangement uses TRBV30 and TRBJ2-2; D is ambiguous. This CDR3 has 14 residues. Germline V gene data show CDR1 as GTSNPN and CDR2 as SVGIG (reference sequence). Trimming pared 0 bases from V and 6 bases from J, leaving 11 bases between. The CDR3 nucleotides read TGTGCCTGGAGTGTCCTTCTTTCCGCCGGGGAGCTGTTTTTT. Translating gives CAWSVLLSAGELFF.

The chain employs TRBV18 and TRBJ2-7, with 8 bases identical to TRBD1. V lost 6 bases to trimming and J lost 6 bases; unmatched junction nucleotides: 7. Per the germline V gene, CDR1 is KGHSH and CDR2 is LQKENI. CDR3 length equals 13 residues. The CDR3 protein is CASSGTGRSEQYF. The CDR3 DNA reads TGTGCCAGCTCTGGGACAGGTCGCTCCGAGCAGTACTTC. The whole variable domain, remainder taken from reference TRBV18 and TRBJ2-7, is NAGVMQNPRHLVRRRGQEARLRCSPMKGHSHVYWYRQLPEEGLKFMVYLQKENIIDESGMPKERFSAEFPKEGPSILRIQQVVRGDSAAYFCASSGTGRSEQYFGPGTRLTVT.

The gene calls are TRBV29-1 and TRBJ2-7; D is perhaps TRBD1 (5 bases). There are 12 residues in the CDR3. With 3 bases removed from V and 4 bases from J, the gap between germline ends came to 10 bases. The germline CDR1 and CDR2 sequences are SQVTM and ANQGSEA. Written as DNA, the CDR3 is TGCAGCGTTGACACAGGAGAATACGAGCAGTACTTC. Its translation is CSVDTGEYEQYF.

The V gene is TRBV11-2, the J gene TRBJ2-1; 9 bases line up with TRBD2. The CDR3 covers 16 residues. Unmatched junction bases numbered 12, after V lost 6 bases and J lost 6 bases. Germline V lookup: CDR1 SGHAT, CDR2 FQNNGV. CDR3 region: CASRPISGSAGNEQFF. CDR3 in DNA: TGTGCCAGCAGACCCATTAGCGGGAGCGCTGGCAATGAGCAGTTCTTC.

This rearrangement joins TRBV30 to TRBJ2-1, with D perhaps TRBD1 (5 bases). Per germline, CDR1 GTSNPN and CDR2 SVGIG (reference sequence). This CDR3 contains 14 residues. Trimming removed 2 bases at V and 10 bases at J, with 18 bases between. The DNA of the CDR3 is TGTGCCTGGAGTTGGCTTCGGACATCGATGGAGCAGTTCTTC. It encodes CAWSWLRTSMEQFF.

The rearrangement joins TRBV10-3 to TRBJ2-7; maybe TRBD2 (5 bases). Germline assignment: CDR1 ENHRY and CDR2 SYGVKD. The length of the CDR3 is 11 residues. V was shortened by 8 bases and J by 3 bases, with 8 bases between the two germline ends. CDR3 bases: TGTGCCATCCGGGAAAGCTACGAGCAGTACTTC. This codes for CAIRESYEQYF.

The V call is TRBV4-2, the J call TRBJ1-5; 9 bases fit TRBD1. The J segment lost 0 bases and the V segment lost 0 bases, leaving 6 bases of the junction unmatched. The CDR3 is 18 residues long. Germline CDR1 reads LGHNA; CDR2 reads YNFKEQ. CDR3 sequence (DNA): TGTGCCAGCAGCCAAGACGGACAGGGGAGGTATAGCAATCAGCCCCAGCATTTT. Protein product: CASSQDGQGRYSNQPQHF.

This sequence joins TRBV29-1 and TRBJ1-4; perhaps TRBD1 as D (6 bases). Trimming removed 4 bases from V and 8 bases from J, with 14 bases in between. CDR1 SQVTM and CDR2 ANQGSEA come from the germline V gene. This CDR3 spans 13 amino acids. Here the CDR3 reads CSVGRGSEEKLFF. CDR3 nucleotides: TGCAGCGTTGGAAGGGGGTCCGAGGAAAAACTGTTTTTT.

The CDR3 DNA sequence: TGTGCCAGCAGTGGGGAGGGGAACAATGAGCAGTTCTTC. This translates into CASSGEGNNEQFF. The rearrangement links TRBV2 to TRBJ2-1; TRBD2 matches 7 bases. The CDR3 contains 13 residues. CDR1 is SNHLY, CDR2 FYNNEI, per germline. With V trimmed by 4 bases and J by 5 bases, 2 bases remained unmatched.

The chain combines TRBV19 with TRBJ1-5; D possibly corresponds to TRBD1 (5 bases). The V end lost 10 bases, the J end lost 0 bases, and 10 bases lay between the germline ends. The CDR3 runs 13 residues. Per germline, CDR1 LNHDA and CDR2 SQIVND (reference sequence). The CDR3 DNA sequence: TGTGCCACCAAACAGGATAGCAATCAGCCCCAGCATTTT. Translating gives CATKQDSNQPQHF.

V usage is TRBV4-1 and J usage is TRBJ1-1; 9 bases match TRBD1. CDR1 is MGHRA, CDR2 YSYEKL, per germline. The CDR3 length is 16 residues. The trim removed 8 bases at V and 3 bases at J, leaving 13 bases unmatched. In DNA form, the CDR3 reads TGCGCCAGCCTGAGAACAGGGGGCGGGTGGGACACTGAAGCTTTCTTT. Its translation is CASLRTGGGWDTEAFF.

V is TRBV7-3 and J is TRBJ2-1; TRBD2 agrees at 11 bases. The length of the CDR3 is 17 residues. After removal of 4 bases from V and 3 bases from J, the junction contained 8 bases not matched to a gene. The V gene's germline CDR1 is SGHTA and CDR2 FQGTGA. The CDR3 spells CASSSGTSGIHYNEQFF. The CDR3 region has the DNA TGTGCCAGCAGCTCAGGGACTAGCGGTATACACTACAATGAGCAGTTCTTC.

This rearrangement joins TRBV7-9 to TRBJ2-2; 9 nucleotides line up with TRBD2. The CDR3 has 16 residues. Unmatched junction bases numbered 4, after V lost 4 bases and J lost 1 base. Germline V gene lookup returns CDR1 SEHNR and CDR2 FQNEAQ (reference sequence). DNA of the CDR3: TGTGCCAGCAGCTACCCTAGCGGGGTGAACACCGGGGAGCTGTTTTTT. It codes for CASSYPSGVNTGELFF.

J is TRBJ1-6 and V is TRBV30; 9 bases are shared with TRBD1. V lost 3 bases, J lost 10 bases, and 10 bases stayed unmatched. This CDR3 comprises 15 residues. Germline V CDR1 and CDR2: GTSNPN, SVGIG (reference sequence). The CDR3 loop reads CAWSPGQGTRSPLHF. CDR3 nucleotide sequence: TGTGCCTGGAGCCCGGGACAGGGTACTCGATCACCCCTCCACTTT. Looking up the rest from reference TRBV30 and TRBJ1-6 gives the full variable domain: SQTIHQWPATLVQPVGSPLSLECTVEGTSNPNLYWYRQAAGRGLQLLFYSVGIGQISSEVPQNLSASRPQDRQFILSSKKLLLSDSGFYLCAWSPGQGTRSPLHFGNGTRLTVT.

The chain recombines TRBV4-2 with TRBJ1-1; D might be TRBD1 (5 bases). Germline-derived CDR1 and CDR2 are LGHNA and YNFKEQ. CDR3 size: 13 residues. The V end lost 0 bases, the J end lost 5 bases, and 7 bases lay between the germline ends. Written as DNA, the CDR3 is TGTGCCAGCAGCCAAGAGGGGGGGACTGAAGCTTTCTTT. Translated, it gives CASSQEGGTEAFF.

The V call is TRBV11-2, the J call TRBJ2-7; D perhaps matches TRBD2 (7 bases). Per germline, CDR1 SGHAT and CDR2 FQNNGV. The CDR3 spans 16 residues. Deletions cut 1 base from V and 0 bases from J, with 13 bases between. The CDR3 DNA reads as TGTGCCAGCAGCTTAGTGTCGGCGGGGGCCTCCTACGAGCAGTACTTC. Translation gives CASSLVSAGASYEQYF. The complete variable domain, with remaining parts taken from reference TRBV11-2 and TRBJ2-7, reads EAGVAQSPRYKIIEKRQSVAFWCNPISGHATLYWYQQILGQGPKLLIQFQNNGVVDDSQLPKDRFSAERLKGVDSTLKIQPAKLEDSAVYLCASSLVSAGASYEQYFGPGTRLTVT.

The rearrangement joins TRBV30 to TRBJ1-5; D is perhaps TRBD1 (5 bases). The CDR3 covers 13 residues. Trimming cost V 3 bases and J 5 bases, with 11 bases left between them. CDR1 is GTSNPN, CDR2 SVGIG, per germline (reference sequence). CDR3 in DNA: TGTGCCTGGAGCGGGGGGGGTGATCAGCCCCAGCATTTT. Protein product: CAWSGGGDQPQHF. The full variable domain, with the rest looked up from reference TRBV30 and TRBJ1-5, is SQTIHQWPATLVQPVGSPLSLECTVEGTSNPNLYWYRQAAGRGLQLLFYSVGIGQISSEVPQNLSASRPQDRQFILSSKKLLLSDSGFYLCAWSGGGDQPQHFGDGTRLSIL.

The rearrangement links TRBV30 to TRBJ1-2, with 9 positions matching TRBD1. The junction had 7 bases not matched to a gene; V was cut back by 4 bases and J by 10 bases. The CDR3 covers 12 residues. Germline lookup yields CDR1 GTSNPN and CDR2 SVGIG (reference sequence). The CDR3 sequence is CAWTRDRVTYTF. As DNA, the CDR3 is TGTGCCTGGACCCGGGACAGGGTGACCTACACCTTC.

J is TRBJ2-1 and V is TRBV5-1, with 13 bases aligning to TRBD2. After removal of 9 bases from V and 5 bases from J, the junction contained 5 bases not matched to a gene. Germline values: CDR1 SGHRS, CDR2 YFSETQ. This CDR3 is built from 14 residues. CDR3 residues: CATSTSGGNNEQFF. DNA of the CDR3: TGCGCCACTTCGACTAGCGGGGGGAACAATGAGCAGTTCTTC.

Comments on this clone: The junction shows a germline mismatch at one end, possibly a read error. As DNA, the CDR3 is TGTGCATGGACTCGATCGGGCAATCAGCCCCAGCATTTT. Translation gives CAWTRSGNQPQHF. The genes are TRBV30 and TRBJ1-5; no definite D call. The germline CDR1 and CDR2 sequences are GTSNPN and SVGIG (reference sequence). The CDR3 has 13 amino acids.

The rearrangement uses TRBV19 and TRBJ2-2, with TRBD2 as a possible D gene (5 bases). Germline loops: CDR1 LNHDA, CDR2 SQIVND (reference sequence). V was clipped by 8 bases and J by 11 bases, with 12 bases between them. The CDR3 covers 11 residues. The CDR3 DNA sequence: TGTGCCAGTGCCCGGGGAAACGAGCTGTTTTTT. Amino acids: CASARGNELFF.

V gene TRBV7-9 combines with J gene TRBJ2-3, with 8 positions matching TRBD1. The CDR3 loop spans 12 amino acids. The J segment lost 12 bases and the V segment lost 5 bases, leaving 7 bases of the junction unmatched. Germline V lookup: CDR1 SEHNR, CDR2 FQNEAQ (reference sequence). In DNA, the CDR3 is TGTGCCAGCAGCCCACCGACAGGGGAACAGTATTTT. This sequence encodes CASSPPTGEQYF.

This chain uses TRBV7-9 with TRBJ2-7; TRBD2 is a possible D gene (6 bases). Germline CDR1 SEHNR, CDR2 FQNEAQ (reference sequence). V was clipped by 5 bases and J by 5 bases, with 19 bases between them. The CDR3 extends over 15 amino acids. The CDR3 region has the DNA TGTGCCAGCAGCGACGCTAGCGAGATGGCCCACGAGCAGTACTTC. Encoded protein: CASSDASEMAHEQYF.

The genes are TRBV2 and TRBJ2-7; maybe TRBD1 (5 bases). Germline loops: CDR1 SNHLY, CDR2 FYNNEI. With 7 bases removed from V and 4 bases from J, the gap between germline ends came to 14 bases. The CDR3 is made up of 13 amino acids. The CDR3 sequence: CASMPGRMYEQYF. CDR3 nucleotide sequence: TGTGCCAGCATGCCAGGGCGAATGTACGAGCAGTACTTC.

The chain carries TRBV28 and TRBJ1-5, with a tentative D call TRBD1 (5 bases). Germline V gene lookup returns CDR1 MDHEN and CDR2 SYDVKM. This CDR3 spans 14 amino acids. The V end lost 6 bases, the J end lost 5 bases, and 14 bases lay between the germline ends. CDR3 protein: CASRGGRRDQPQHF. CDR3 sequence (DNA): TGTGCCAGCAGGGGGGGGAGGAGGGATCAGCCCCAGCATTTT.

This sequence joins TRBV2 and TRBJ2-1; 14 bases are a match to TRBD2. Germline V gives CDR1 SNHLY, CDR2 FYNNEI. The CDR3 is made up of 15 amino acids. After removal of 5 bases from V and 10 bases from J, the junction contained 7 bases not matched to a gene. In nucleotides, the CDR3 is TGTGCCAGCAGTCCGACTAGCGGGAGGGCCTGGGAGCAGTTCTTC. Residues: CASSPTSGRAWEQFF.

The V and J genes are TRBV28 and TRBJ2-7; unclear D gene. CDR1 and CDR2 (germline): MDHEN, SYDVKM. This CDR3 region has 14 residues. Between the trimmed V and J ends, which lost 3 bases and 0 bases, there was a span of 9 bases. The CDR3 spells CASSFTYYSYEQYF. DNA for the CDR3: TGTGCCAGCAGTTTCACTTACTACTCCTACGAGCAGTACTTC.

The V and J genes are TRBV11-3 and TRBJ2-5, with TRBD2 identical over 8 bases. The CDR3 length is 16 residues. The germline V gene has CDR1 SGHNT and CDR2 YENEEA. V gave up 0 bases and J gave up 2 bases; unmatched junction bases: 5. The CDR3 DNA follows: TGTGCCAGCAGCTTAGACTCGGGGGGGTCTCAAGAGACCCAGTACTTC. Its protein product is CASSLDSGGSQETQYF.